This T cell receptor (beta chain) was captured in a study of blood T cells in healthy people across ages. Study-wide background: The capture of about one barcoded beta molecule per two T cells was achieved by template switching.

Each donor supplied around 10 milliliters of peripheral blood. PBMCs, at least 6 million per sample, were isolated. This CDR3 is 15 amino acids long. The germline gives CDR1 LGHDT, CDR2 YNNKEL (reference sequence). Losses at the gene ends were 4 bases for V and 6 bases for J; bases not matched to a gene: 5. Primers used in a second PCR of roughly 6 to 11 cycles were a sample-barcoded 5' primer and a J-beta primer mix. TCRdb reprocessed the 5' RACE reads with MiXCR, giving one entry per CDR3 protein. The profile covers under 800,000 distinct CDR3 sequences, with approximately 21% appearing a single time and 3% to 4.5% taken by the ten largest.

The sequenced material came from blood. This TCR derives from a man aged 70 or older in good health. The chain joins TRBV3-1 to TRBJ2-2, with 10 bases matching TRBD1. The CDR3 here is CASSRGQGVAGELFF. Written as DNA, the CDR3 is TGTGCCAGCAGCCGCGGACAGGGGGTTGCCGGGGAGCTGTTTTTT.